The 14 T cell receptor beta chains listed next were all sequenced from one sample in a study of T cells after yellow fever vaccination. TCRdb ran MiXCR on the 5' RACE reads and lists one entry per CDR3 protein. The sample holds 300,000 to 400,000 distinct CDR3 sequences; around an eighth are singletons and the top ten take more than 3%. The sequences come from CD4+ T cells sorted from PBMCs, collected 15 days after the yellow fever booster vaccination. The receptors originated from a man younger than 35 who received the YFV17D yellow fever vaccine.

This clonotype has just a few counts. CDR3 coding DNA: TGCGCCAGCAGTCGCGGACCTCTAGGTGAGCAGTACGTC. Translation: CASSRGPLGEQYV. V is TRBV10-1 and J is TRBJ2-7; no definite D call. The CDR3 is 13 residues long. Germline V gene sequence: CDR1 WNHNN, CDR2 SYGVQD (reference sequence). Trimming removed 5 bases at V and 7 bases at J, with 15 bases between.

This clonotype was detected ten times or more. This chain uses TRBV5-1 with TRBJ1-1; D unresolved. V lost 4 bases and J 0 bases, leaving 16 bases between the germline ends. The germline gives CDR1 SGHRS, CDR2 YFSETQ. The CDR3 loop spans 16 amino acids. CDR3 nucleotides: TGCGCCAGCAGCAATCGTAGTTGGGCGGTGAACACTGAAGCTTTCTTT. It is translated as CASSNRSWAVNTEAFF.

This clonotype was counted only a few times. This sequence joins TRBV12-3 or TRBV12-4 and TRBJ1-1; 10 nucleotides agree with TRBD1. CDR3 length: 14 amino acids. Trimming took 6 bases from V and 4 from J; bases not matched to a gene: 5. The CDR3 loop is CASRTGTGVTEAFF. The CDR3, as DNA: TGTGCCAGCAGAACCGGGACAGGGGTCACTGAAGCTTTCTTT.

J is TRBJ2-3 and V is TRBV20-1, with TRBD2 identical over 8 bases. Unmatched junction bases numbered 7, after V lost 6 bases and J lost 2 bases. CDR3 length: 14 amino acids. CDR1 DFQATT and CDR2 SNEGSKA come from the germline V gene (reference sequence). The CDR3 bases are TGCAGTGCACCTACTAGCGGCCCCACAGATACGCAGTATTTT. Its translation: CSAPTSGPTDTQYF.

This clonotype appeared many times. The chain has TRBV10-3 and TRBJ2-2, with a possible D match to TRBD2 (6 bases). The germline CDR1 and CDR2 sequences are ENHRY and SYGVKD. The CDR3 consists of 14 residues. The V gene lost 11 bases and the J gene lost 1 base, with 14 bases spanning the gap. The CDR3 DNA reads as TGTGCCGCGAAGCGGGCGCAGAACACCGGGGAGCTGTTTTTT. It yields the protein CAAKRAQNTGELFF.

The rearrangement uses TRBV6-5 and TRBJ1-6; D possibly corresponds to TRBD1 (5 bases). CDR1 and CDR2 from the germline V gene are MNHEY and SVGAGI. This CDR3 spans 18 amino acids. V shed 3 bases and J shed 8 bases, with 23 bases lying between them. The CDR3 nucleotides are TGTGCCAGCAGTTATCGGGCAGGGACTCCGTTGGGGTATTCACCCCTCCACTTT. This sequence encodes CASSYRAGTPLGYSPLHF.

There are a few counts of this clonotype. CDR3 loop: CAAAGGQGNYEQYF. The CDR3 bases are TGTGCCGCCGCGGGGGGGCAGGGGAACTACGAGCAGTACTTC. The chain joins TRBV18 to TRBJ2-7; 9 positions agree with TRBD2. The germline V gene has CDR1 KGHSH and CDR2 LQKENI. With V trimmed by 11 bases and J by 3 bases, 11 bases remained unmatched. CDR3 length equals 14 residues.

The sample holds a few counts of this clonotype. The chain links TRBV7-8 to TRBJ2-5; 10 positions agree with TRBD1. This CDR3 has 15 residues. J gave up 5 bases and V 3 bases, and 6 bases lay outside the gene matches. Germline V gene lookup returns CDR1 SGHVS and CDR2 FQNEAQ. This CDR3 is CASSLGQGFLETQYF. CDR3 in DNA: TGTGCCAGCAGCTTGGGACAGGGGTTCTTGGAGACCCAGTACTTC.

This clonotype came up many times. CDR3 bases: TGTGCCATCAGAGGACAAAGCAATCAGCCCCAGCATTTT. It codes for CAIRGQSNQPQHF. The chain combines TRBV10-3 with TRBJ1-5; a possible D gene is TRBD1 (5 bases). Germline lookup yields CDR1 ENHRY and CDR2 SYGVKD. The CDR3 has 13 amino acids. The V and J ends lost 6 bases and 1 base respectively, with 7 bases between them.

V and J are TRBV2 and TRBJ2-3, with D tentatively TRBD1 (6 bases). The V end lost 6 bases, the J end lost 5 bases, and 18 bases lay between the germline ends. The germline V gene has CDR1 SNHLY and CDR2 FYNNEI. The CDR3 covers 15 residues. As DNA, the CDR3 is TGTGCCAGCAGATACAGGGCCCTCTATGGAGATACGCAGTATTTT. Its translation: CASRYRALYGDTQYF.

The DNA for the CDR3 is TGTGCCACCAGTGATAGTCCCAGGGAGACCCAGTACTTC. It codes for CATSDSPRETQYF. This rearrangement joins TRBV24-1 to TRBJ2-5, with unresolved D. The ends were cut back, 3 bases at V and 5 bases at J, with 9 bases in the middle. The CDR3 is 13 residues long. Germline-derived CDR1 and CDR2 are KGHDR and SFDVKD.

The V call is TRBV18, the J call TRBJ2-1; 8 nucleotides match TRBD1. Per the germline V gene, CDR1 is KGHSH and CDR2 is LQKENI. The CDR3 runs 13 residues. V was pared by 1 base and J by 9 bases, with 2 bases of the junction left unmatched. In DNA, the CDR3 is TGTGCCAGCTCACCACGCGACAGGGGTGAGCAGTTCTTC. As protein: CASSPRDRGEQFF.

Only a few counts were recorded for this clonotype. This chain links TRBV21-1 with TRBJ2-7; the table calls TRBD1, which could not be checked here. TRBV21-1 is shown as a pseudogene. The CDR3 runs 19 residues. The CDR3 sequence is CASTQRRQGESGGSYEQYV. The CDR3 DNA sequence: TGTGCCAGCACCCAAAGGCGACAGGGCGAGAGCGGGGGTTCCTACGAGCAGTACGTC.

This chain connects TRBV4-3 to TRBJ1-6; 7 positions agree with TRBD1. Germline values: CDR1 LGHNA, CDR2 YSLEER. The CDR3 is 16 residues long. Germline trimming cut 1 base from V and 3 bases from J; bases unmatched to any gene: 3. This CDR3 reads CASSQVTGVYNSPLHF. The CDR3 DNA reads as TGCGCCAGCAGCCAAGTAACAGGGGTCTATAATTCACCCCTCCACTTT.